The 21 T cell receptor beta chains in this list originate from one sample, sequenced in a study of blood T cells in healthy people across ages. Together with a sample-barcoded 5' primer, a J-beta primer mix was included in a second PCR lasting about 6 to 12 cycles. TCRdb passed the 5' RACE reads through MiXCR, listing each CDR3 protein once. The profile covers about 640,000 distinct CDR3 sequences, with under 65% appearing a single time and over 30% taken by the ten largest. Sequences were obtained from blood. These receptor sequences come from a man in his 60s in good health.

The V call is TRBV6-5, the J call TRBJ2-6, with D perhaps assigned TRBD1 or TRBD2 (5 bases each). Germline V CDR1 and CDR2: MNHEY, SVGAGI. Trimming stripped 0 bases from V and 1 base from J, with 16 bases between. The CDR3 consists of 19 residues. CDR3 sequence reads: CASSYSGPNSHSGANVLTF. The CDR3 nucleotides read TGTGCCAGCAGTTACTCGGGACCGAACAGTCATTCTGGGGCCAACGTCCTGACTTTC.

The DNA for the CDR3 is TGTGCCAGCAGCTTAGTGACAGGGGGCCTCTACGAGCAGTACTTC. Translated: CASSLVTGGLYEQYF. This chain uses TRBV7-8 with TRBJ2-7, with 10 positions matching TRBD1. Germline CDR1 and CDR2: SGHVS and FQNEAQ. The V and J ends lost 1 base and 3 bases, in that order; junction bases with no gene match: 3. The CDR3 sequence is 15 residues long.

CDR3 sequence: CASSEGAWGEETQYF. CDR3 nucleotide sequence: TGCGCCAGCAGCGAGGGGGCCTGGGGGGAAGAGACCCAGTACTTC. The rearrangement joins TRBV5-1 to TRBJ2-5; D possibly corresponds to TRBD1 (7 bases). The CDR3 sequence is 15 residues long. Trimming removed 4 bases at V and 3 bases at J, with 16 bases between. Germline-derived CDR1 and CDR2 are SGHRS and YFSETQ. Combining the CDR3 with reference TRBV5-1 and TRBJ2-5 gives the whole variable domain KAGVTQTPRYLIKTRGQQVTLSCSPISGHRSVSWYQQTPGQGLQFLFEYFSETQRNKGNFPGRFSGRQFSNSRSEMNVSTLELGDSALYLCASSEGAWGEETQYFGPGTRLLVL.

The chain has TRBV6-5 and TRBJ1-4, with 10 nucleotides matching TRBD1. This CDR3 region has 14 residues. Looked up from germline, CDR1 is MNHEY and CDR2 is SVGAGI. The J segment lost 8 bases and the V segment lost 6 bases, leaving 6 bases of the junction unmatched. CDR3 loop: CASRTSGQGEKLFF. The CDR3 DNA is TGTGCCAGCAGAACCTCGGGACAGGGGGAAAAACTGTTTTTT.

This chain uses TRBV4-1 with TRBJ2-3; D remains ambiguous. Trimming took 1 base from V and 3 from J, leaving 11 bases between them. The CDR3 contains 15 residues. Germline V gene lookup returns CDR1 MGHRA and CDR2 YSYEKL. CDR3 DNA sequence: TGCGCCAGCAGCCAAGGTCGGCAGAGTACAGATACGCAGTATTTT. Its translation is CASSQGRQSTDTQYF.

This sequence joins TRBV4-2 and TRBJ2-1; 9 bases align to TRBD2. The CDR3 has 14 amino acids. Germline values: CDR1 LGHNA, CDR2 YNFKEQ. J lost 11 bases, V lost 2 bases, and 7 bases had no gene match. CDR3 in DNA: TGTGCCAGCAGCCAAAATGGCGGGGGGGCCCAGCAGTTCTTC. This codes for CASSQNGGGAQQFF.

This clonotype has only a few counts. This rearrangement joins TRBV7-2 to TRBJ1-2, with D unresolved. The ends were cut back, 3 bases at V and 1 base at J, with 3 bases in the middle. Germline assignment: CDR1 SGHTA and CDR2 FQGNSA. The CDR3 consists of 12 residues. CDR3: CASSFFNYGYTF. The DNA of the CDR3 is TGTGCCAGCAGCTTCTTTAACTATGGCTACACCTTC. The variable domain in full, with the rest retrieved from reference TRBV7-2 and TRBJ1-2, is GAGVSQSPSNKVTEKGKDVELRCDPISGHTALYWYRQSLGQGLEFLIYFQGNSAPDKSGLPSDRFSAERTGGSVSTLTIQRTQQEDSAVYLCASSFFNYGYTFGSGTRLTVV.

The gene calls are TRBV4-1 and TRBJ2-4, with D perhaps matching TRBD2 (5 bases). The DNA matches TRBJ2-5 better at its end, which makes the J call doubtful. Germline V gives CDR1 MGHRA, CDR2 YSYEKL. There are 14 residues in the CDR3. CDR3 region: CASSYGVSGETQYF. For the CDR3, the DNA is TGCGCCAGCAGCTACGGGGTCAGTGGAGAGACCCAGTACTTC.

A few counts support this clonotype. This chain connects TRBV20-1 to TRBJ2-7, with D possibly being TRBD2 (6 bases). Trimming cost V 5 bases and J 3 bases, with 14 bases left between them. Germline lookup yields CDR1 DFQATT and CDR2 SNEGSKA (reference sequence). This CDR3 contains 13 residues. CDR3 sequence reads: CSARAGPFYEQYF. CDR3 coding DNA: TGCAGTGCTCGAGCGGGCCCGTTCTACGAGCAGTACTTC.

This clonotype was counted only a few times. This chain links TRBV10-3 with TRBJ2-1; either TRBD1 or TRBD2 may supply D (7 bases each). The CDR3 covers 15 residues. CDR1 and CDR2 from the germline V gene are ENHRY and SYGVKD. Trimming stripped 8 bases from V and 8 bases from J, with 22 bases between. The CDR3 loop reads CAIARGRGSGDEQFF. The DNA of the CDR3 is TGTGCCATCGCGAGGGGGCGGGGGAGCGGCGATGAGCAGTTCTTC.

This clonotype was found once. This rearrangement joins TRBV7-8 to TRBJ1-2; TRBD1 matches at 7 bases. The germline V gene has CDR1 SGHVS and CDR2 FQNEAQ. V shed 5 bases, J shed 2 bases, and the junction held 8 bases outside the gene matches. This CDR3 comprises 15 residues. This CDR3 is CASSLPGQSNYGYTF. The DNA of the CDR3 is TGTGCCAGCAGCCTGCCGGGACAGTCGAACTATGGCTACACCTTC.

The CDR3 sequence is CASSYSGGKVDIQYF. The DNA of the CDR3 is TGTGCCAGCAGTTACTCTGGGGGGAAGGTGGACATTCAGTACTTC. The chain links TRBV6-5 to TRBJ2-4; D might be TRBD2 (6 bases). Germline CDR1 reads MNHEY; CDR2 reads SVGAGI. The ends were cut back, 0 bases at V and 8 bases at J, with 14 bases in the middle. The CDR3 extends over 15 amino acids.

The genes are TRBV4-2 and TRBJ2-1; TRBD2 matches at 11 bases. The germline V gene encodes CDR1 LGHNA and CDR2 YNFKEQ. V was clipped by 2 bases and J by 5 bases; unmatched bases: 5. This CDR3 comprises 16 residues. CDR3: CASSQTSGGADNEQFF. The CDR3 DNA follows: TGTGCCAGCAGCCAAACTAGCGGGGGAGCTGACAATGAGCAGTTCTTC.

This clonotype was observed a few times. This rearrangement joins TRBV20-1 to TRBJ1-6; a weak D match, TRBD1 (5 bases). Trimming shortened V by 3 bases and J by 7 bases, and 10 bases separated the two germline ends. The CDR3 has 13 residues. Germline CDR1 is DFQATT and CDR2 is SNEGSKA (reference sequence). DNA for the CDR3: TGCAGTGCTAGTCGGGGCAGCAATTCACCCCTCCACTTT. Amino acids: CSASRGSNSPLHF.

Here the CDR3 DNA reads TGTGCCAGCAGTTTTGGGGGCATGAACACCGGGGAGCTGTTTTTT. It codes for CASSFGGMNTGELFF. The chain joins TRBV12-3 or TRBV12-4 to TRBJ2-2, with D possibly matching TRBD1 (6 bases). V shed 3 bases and J shed 1 base, with 9 bases lying between them. The CDR3 covers 15 residues.

This clonotype appeared a few times. The rearrangement joins TRBV5-4 to TRBJ1-1; 7 nucleotides match TRBD1. With 2 bases clipped from V and 1 base from J, the junction kept 17 bases outside the gene matches. The germline V gene has CDR1 SGHNT and CDR2 YYREEE (reference sequence). CDR3 length equals 19 residues. The CDR3 loop is CASSFGRGVPGRENTEAFF. In DNA, the CDR3 is TGTGCCAGCAGCTTTGGCAGGGGGGTCCCAGGGCGAGAGAACACTGAAGCTTTCTTT.

This clonotype was recorded a few times. V is TRBV7-6 and J is TRBJ2-6; 9 positions match TRBD1. In germline, CDR1 is SGHVS, CDR2 FNYEAQ. The CDR3 contains 17 residues. With 5 bases clipped from V and 1 base from J, the junction kept 6 bases outside the gene matches. The CDR3 sequence: CASSLRGTGSGANVLTF. The CDR3, as DNA: TGTGCCAGCAGCCTCCGCGGGACAGGGTCTGGGGCCAACGTCCTGACTTTC.

In this sample, this clonotype turned up a few times. CDR3 DNA sequence: TGCAGTGCTAATGAGGGTTCTCAGCCCCAGCATTTT. This gives the protein CSANEGSQPQHF. The genes are TRBV20-1 and TRBJ1-5; no clear D gene. V was cut by 4 bases and J by 6 bases, with 10 bases left in between. The CDR3 covers 12 residues. In germline, CDR1 is DFQATT, CDR2 SNEGSKA (reference sequence).

V gene TRBV24-1 combines with J gene TRBJ2-1; unclear D gene. The CDR3 spans 14 residues. The germline V and J ends were trimmed by 1 base and 5 bases, with 8 bases remaining between them. Germline-derived CDR1 and CDR2 are KGHDR and SFDVKD. CDR3 amino acids: CATSDFHKNNEQFF. As DNA, the CDR3 is TGTGCCACCAGTGATTTTCATAAGAACAATGAGCAGTTCTTC.

This chain's CDR3 is CASSWVAGDTYEQYF. DNA for the CDR3: TGCGCCAGCAGCTGGGTGGCGGGGGACACCTACGAGCAGTACTTC. V and J are TRBV5-1 and TRBJ2-7; TRBD2 might be the D (7 bases). This CDR3 region has 15 residues. Germline V lookup: CDR1 SGHRS, CDR2 YFSETQ. The V end was cut by 3 bases, the J end by 2 bases, with 15 bases between. Looking up the rest from reference TRBV5-1 and TRBJ2-7 gives the full variable domain: KAGVTQTPRYLIKTRGQQVTLSCSPISGHRSVSWYQQTPGQGLQFLFEYFSETQRNKGNFPGRFSGRQFSNSRSEMNVSTLELGDSALYLCASSWVAGDTYEQYFGPGTRLTVT.

The sample holds a few counts of this clonotype. The V call is TRBV20-1, the J call TRBJ1-2; no clear D. The CDR3 runs to 13 residues. Trimming pared 3 bases from V and 6 bases from J, leaving 14 bases between. Germline V lookup: CDR1 DFQATT, CDR2 SNEGSKA (reference sequence). CDR3 sequence (DNA): TGCAGTGCTAGGTCGCGTCCCCCGGATGGCTACACCTTC. This sequence encodes CSARSRPPDGYTF.